The present entry profiles one T cell receptor (beta chain) with its context. Its specificity is unknown. The data were taken from a study of beta chain features in type 1 diabetes. Study-level information: Cell yields, gender and age were comparable in patients and healthy donors.

Purity above 95% was achieved in all sorted populations. General study results and limits: High-TCR-expressing cells could be over-represented by cDNA sequencing. TCRB repertoires of naive, central memory and Treg cells appeared more similar among patients than among healthy donors. There was a moderate but significant shortening of TCRB CDR3s in all four CD4+ subsets of Type 1 diabetes patients.

All of the isolated RNA was reverse transcribed, so expressed TCRB transcripts were sequenced. The data were produced by immunoSEQ multiplex PCR, yet TCRdb's version contains in-frame clones alone and is incomplete. The sample yields about 190,000 clones, roughly 8% seen once. The material sequenced was central memory CD4+ T cells from blood. The source is a man aged 18 to 29 with type 1 diabetes.

CDR3 bases: TGTGCCATCGACAGGACGACTTACAATGAGCAGTTCTTC. Translating gives CAIDRTTYNEQFF. The chain uses TRBV6-1 and TRBJ2-1, with a tentative D call TRBD1 (6 bases). The CDR3 is 13 amino acids. The V end was cut by 10 bases, the J end by 4 bases, with 14 bases between. Germline V CDR1 and CDR2: MNHNS, SASEGT.